This section outlines one T cell receptor beta chain sequence together with its context. TCRdb's copy holds only in-frame clones and misses some; the assay was immunoSEQ multiplex PCR. Of about 220,000 clones listed, approximately 84% are singletons. The data are from a study of blood T cell repertoires in COVID-19. Study background: PBMCs, B-cell-depleted T cells, or T cells provided the cDNA or gDNA that made up the material.

Germline V gene sequence: CDR1 MDHEN, CDR2 SYDVKM. There are 12 residues in the CDR3. Trimming removed 5 bases from V and 8 bases from J, with 12 bases in between. Sequences were obtained from PBMCs or T cells enriched from blood (not recorded which). The V gene is TRBV28, the J gene TRBJ1-2, with a tentative D call TRBD1 (5 bases). The source of this sequence is a man in his forties who had recovered from COVID-19. The CDR3, as DNA: TGTGCCAGCAGTAGTCCGAAGGGGGGCTACACCTTC. It translates to CASSSPKGGYTF.